This is a list of T cell receptor beta chains from one sample in a study of radiotherapy plus CTLA-4 blockade in lung cancer. The assay was immunoSEQ multiplex PCR, and TCRdb's table has in-frame clones only and misses some. The data hold 65,000 to 90,000 clones, with about nine tenths observed a single time. Sequenced material: peripheral blood, taken from a patient treated with radiotherapy plus ipilimumab. These receptors were obtained from a human donor with non-small cell lung cancer that progressed on radiotherapy plus ipilimumab. The CDR3 runs from the conserved cysteine through the conserved F or W. The D gene is left open where the match is weak. Clone size is not always given. Where it is, it says once, few, many or a class for expanded clones.

J gene | clone size | D gene | V gene | CDR3 protein | CDR3 DNA
TRBJ2-3 | - | - | TRBV5-4 | CASSLPETDTQYF | TGTGCCAGCAGCTTGCCTGAAACTGATACGCAGTATTTT
TRBJ2-4 | - | TRBD1 | TRBV4-1 | CASSQATGQGGIQYF | TGCGCCAGCAGCCAAGCCACGGGACAGGGCGGCATTCAGTACTTC
TRBJ2-2 | - | TRBD2 | TRBV27 | CASRMTSGSTGELFF | TGTGCCAGCAGGATGACTAGCGGGAGCACCGGGGAGCTGTTTTTT
TRBJ1-1 | - | TRBD1 | TRBV19 | CASRTGTEMNTEAFF | TGTGCCAGTAGAACCGGGACAGAAATGAACACTGAAGCTTTCTTT
TRBJ2-2 | - | - | TRBV5-1 | CASSLATGTGELFF | TGCGCCAGCAGCTTGGCGACCGGCACCGGGGAGCTGTTTTTT
TRBJ1-5 | - | - | TRBV7-9 | CASSLGDGDINSNQPQHF | TGTGCCAGCAGCTTAGGAGACGGGGACATCAATAGCAATCAGCCCCAGCATTTT
TRBJ2-7 | - | - | TRBV5-6 | CASSPGLTSSYEQYF | TGTGCCAGCAGCCCAGGACTAACAAGCTCCTACGAGCAGTACTTC
TRBJ2-6 | - | - | TRBV5-1 | CASSFSEQSSGANVLTF | TGCGCCAGCAGCTTTTCCGAGCAAAGCTCTGGGGCCAACGTCCTGACTTTC
TRBJ1-5 | - | - | TRBV19 | CASSTRGGERNQPQHF | TGTGCCAGTAGTACCCGGGGAGGGGAGAGGAATCAGCCCCAGCATTTT
TRBJ2-3 | - | TRBD2 | TRBV30 | CAWSVLGSGSTDTQYF | TGTGCCTGGAGTGTACTGGGTAGCGGGAGCACAGATACGCAGTATTTT
TRBJ2-1 | - | TRBD2 | TRBV9 | CASSVASGSIGEQFF | TGTGCCAGCAGCGTAGCTAGCGGGAGCATCGGTGAGCAGTTCTTC
TRBJ2-5 | medium-sized | TRBD1 | TRBV7-6 | CASSLTSDREETQYF | TGTGCCAGCAGCTTAACCTCAGACAGGGAAGAGACCCAGTACTTC
TRBJ1-2 | - | TRBD1 | TRBV28 | CASSRTGFYGYTF | TGTGCCAGCAGTAGGACAGGGTTCTATGGCTACACCTTC
TRBJ2-2 | - | - | TRBV27 | CASSLYGISTGELFF | TGTGCCAGCAGTTTATACGGGATTAGCACCGGGGAGCTGTTTTTT
TRBJ2-7 | - | TRBD1 | TRBV28 | CASSFPPGTGGEQYF | TGTGCCAGCAGTTTTCCTCCGGGGACAGGGGGCGAGCAGTACTTC
TRBJ1-1 | - | TRBD1 | TRBV6-1 | CASSRQGPEAFF | TGTGCCAGCAGTAGACAGGGCCCTGAAGCTTTCTTT
TRBJ2-3 | once | - | TRBV19 | CASSIGQTSTDTQYF | TGTGCCAGTAGTATAGGACAGACTAGCACAGATACGCAGTATTTT
TRBJ2-1 | - | - | TRBV5-5 | CASSSDRSSYNEQFF | TGTGCCAGCAGCTCCGACCGGAGCTCCTACAATGAGCAGTTCTTC
TRBJ2-1 | - | TRBD2 | TRBV5-1 | CASSLLEAGGSEQFF | TGCGCCAGCAGCTTGCTGGAAGCGGGAGGGAGTGAGCAGTTCTTC
TRBJ2-5 | - | TRBD2 | TRBV19 | CASSIGLAGGGETQYF | TGTGCCAGTAGTATAGGACTAGCGGGAGGTGGGGAGACCCAGTACTTC
TRBJ2-3 | - | TRBD2 | TRBV5-1 | CASSLVSTGGTSGYTDTQYF | TGCGCCAGCAGCTTGGTTTCGACAGGCGGGACTAGCGGGTACACAGATACGCAGTATTTT
TRBJ1-5 | - | TRBD1 | TRBV5-1 | CASSPGQGGNQPQHF | TGCGCCAGCAGCCCCGGACAGGGAGGCAATCAGCCCCAGCATTTT
TRBJ1-1 | once | - | TRBV5-1 | CASSHRGANTEAFF | TGCGCCAGCAGCCATAGGGGGGCCAACACTGAAGCTTTCTTT
TRBJ2-1 | - | - | TRBV19 | CASTAVLSSYNEQFF | TGTGCCAGTACCGCCGTGCTGAGCTCCTACAATGAGCAGTTCTTC
TRBJ2-2 | - | - | TRBV7-7 | CASSLTGRRDGELFF | TGTGCTAGCAGCCTGACAGGGCGGCGGGACGGGGAGCTGTTTTTT
TRBJ2-5 | once | TRBD2 | TRBV7-3 | CASSLTSGSEETQYF | TGTGCCAGCAGCTTAACTAGCGGGAGTGAGGAGACCCAGTACTTC
TRBJ2-7 | - | TRBD2 | TRBV27 | CASSSRGLAAEQYF | TGTGCCAGCAGTTCCCGGGGACTAGCCGCCGAGCAGTACTTC
TRBJ1-1 | - | - | TRBV11-2 | CASSFQETTEAFF | TGTGCCAGCAGCTTTCAAGAGACCACTGAAGCTTTCTTT
TRBJ1-2 | - | TRBD1 | TRBV7-9 | CASSFFVGTDYGYTF | TGTGCCAGCAGCTTCTTTGTTGGGACAGACTATGGCTACACCTTC
TRBJ1-5 | few | TRBD1 | TRBV27 | CASSTGAGQPQHF | TGTGCCAGCAGCACAGGGGCGGGTCAGCCCCAGCATTTT
TRBJ1-4 | - | - | TRBV25-1 | CASSDIGQRGEKLFF | TGTGCCAGCAGTGATATCGGACAGAGGGGTGAAAAACTGTTTTTT
TRBJ2-1 | once | TRBD2 | TRBV7-9 | CASSLILAGSYNEQFF | TGTGCCAGCAGCTTAATACTAGCGGGATCCTACAATGAGCAGTTCTTC
TRBJ2-3 | - | TRBD1 | TRBV10-3 | CAISARTGDTDTQYF | TGTGCCATCAGTGCACGGACAGGGGACACAGATACGCAGTATTTT
TRBJ2-2 | - | TRBD2 | TRBV5-4 | CASRSSWTSGRARGTGELFF | TGTGCCAGCAGATCCTCATGGACTAGCGGGAGGGCCCGTGGCACCGGGGAGCTGTTTTTT
TRBJ2-2 | - | - | TRBV28 | CASRKVVGELFF | TGTGCCAGCAGAAAGGTGGTCGGGGAGCTGTTTTTT
TRBJ1-4 | - | - | TRBV15 | CATSRAQGYNEKLFF | TGTGCCACCAGCAGAGCCCAGGGGTATAATGAAAAACTGTTTTTT
TRBJ1-3 | - | TRBD1 | TRBV27 | CASRGIGTGVGTIYF | TGTGCCAGCAGGGGCATCGGGACAGGGGTAGGCACCATATATTTT
TRBJ2-1 | once | - | TRBV6-1 | CASSDARTVYNEQFF | TGTGCCAGCAGCGACGCCCGGACAGTTTACAATGAGCAGTTCTTC
TRBJ2-7 | - | TRBD1 | TRBV10-3 | CAISGDRGVEYEQYF | TGTGCCATCAGTGGGGACAGGGGGGTTGAATACGAGCAGTACTTC
TRBJ2-1 | - | - | TRBV2 | CASSELSGQKYNEQFF | TGTGCCAGCAGTGAACTGAGCGGACAGAAATACAATGAGCAGTTCTTC
TRBJ1-4 | - | - | TRBV10-3 | CATGREGGSMAEKLFF | TGTGCCACCGGGAGGGAAGGCGGATCAATGGCCGAAAAACTGTTTTTT
TRBJ2-7 | - | TRBD2 | TRBV11-2 | CASSLDGGRYEQYF | TGTGCCAGCAGCTTAGACGGCGGGAGGTACGAGCAGTACTTC
TRBJ2-3 | once | TRBD2 | TRBV7-2 | CASTQRRTSGRTDTQYF | TGTGCCAGCACCCAAAGGAGGACTAGCGGGAGAACAGATACGCAGTATTTT
TRBJ2-1 | - | - | TRBV29-1 | CSVEPLREQFF | TGCAGCGTTGAACCTCTTAGGGAGCAGTTCTTC
TRBJ1-3 | - | - | TRBV6-5 | CASRERDHNTIYF | TGTGCCAGCAGGGAAAGGGACCACAACACCATATATTTT
TRBJ2-2 | - | - | TRBV27 | CASSSTGQRENTGELFF | TGTGCCAGCAGTTCGACGGGACAGCGGGAGAACACCGGGGAGCTGTTTTTT
TRBJ2-3 | - | - | TRBV5-6 | CASSFGTPRTDTQYF | TGTGCCAGCAGCTTTGGGACACCACGCACAGATACGCAGTATTTT
TRBJ1-2 | once | - | TRBV19 | CASSSYESGTTVNGYTF | TGTGCCAGTAGTTCGTACGAATCCGGGACAACAGTTAATGGCTACACCTTC
TRBJ2-2 | - | - | TRBV5-6 | CASSAYSNTGELFF | TGTGCCAGCAGCGCCTACTCGAACACCGGGGAGCTGTTTTTT
TRBJ2-7 | - | TRBD2 | TRBV7-2 | CASSLTSGSYEQYF | TGTGCCAGCAGTCTGACTAGCGGGAGCTACGAGCAGTACTTC
TRBJ1-2 | - | TRBD1 | TRBV27 | CASRRDRATSDYGYTF | TGTGCCAGCAGACGGGACAGGGCCACCTCTGACTATGGCTACACCTTC